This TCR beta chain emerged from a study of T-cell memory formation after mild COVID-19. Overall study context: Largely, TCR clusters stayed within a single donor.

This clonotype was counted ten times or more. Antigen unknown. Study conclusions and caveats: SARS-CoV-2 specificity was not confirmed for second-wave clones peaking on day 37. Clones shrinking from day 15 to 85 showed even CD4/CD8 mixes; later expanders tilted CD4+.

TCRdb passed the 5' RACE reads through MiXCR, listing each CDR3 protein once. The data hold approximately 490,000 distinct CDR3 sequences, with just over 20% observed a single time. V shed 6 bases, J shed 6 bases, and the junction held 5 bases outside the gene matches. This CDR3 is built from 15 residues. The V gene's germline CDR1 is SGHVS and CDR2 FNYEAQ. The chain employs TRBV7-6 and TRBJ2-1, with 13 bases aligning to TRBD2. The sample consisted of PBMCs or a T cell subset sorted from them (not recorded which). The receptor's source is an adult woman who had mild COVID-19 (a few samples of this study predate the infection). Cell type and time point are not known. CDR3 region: CASRRGLAGVNEQFF. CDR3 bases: TGTGCCAGCAGACGCGGACTAGCGGGAGTCAATGAGCAGTTCTTC.